This T cell receptor beta chain was retrieved from a study of shared clonotypes between healthy human individuals. Whole-study results and caveats: Several donors held approximately 4.6% of naive CD4 clonotypes in common. Among donors, clonotype sharing was expected to be affected by sequencing depth.

The CDR3 contains 15 residues. In germline, CDR1 is MNHEY, CDR2 SMNVEV (reference sequence). Trimming shortened V by 2 bases and J by 7 bases, and 18 bases separated the two germline ends. Here immunoSEQ multiplex PCR was the method, and the copy in TCRdb shows in-frame clones only, minus some. The sample carries about 2 million clones, 85% to 95% recorded once. Donors, healthy HIV-negative adults, lacked recent acute infections or vaccinations. The split of CD4+ cells yielded CD45RA+ naive and CD45RA-negative memory subsets. Turning to this clone: Its antigen is undetermined.

This TCR was recovered from a man younger than 35 in good health. The chain links TRBV27 to TRBJ2-7, with D tentatively TRBD1 or TRBD2 (6 bases each). Source material: naive CD4+ T cells sorted from blood. Subset described: CD45RA+ positively selected. As DNA, the CDR3 is TGTGCCAGCAGTTTAGGGGGGACACCCCATGTTGAGCAGTACTTC. It codes for CASSLGGTPHVEQYF.